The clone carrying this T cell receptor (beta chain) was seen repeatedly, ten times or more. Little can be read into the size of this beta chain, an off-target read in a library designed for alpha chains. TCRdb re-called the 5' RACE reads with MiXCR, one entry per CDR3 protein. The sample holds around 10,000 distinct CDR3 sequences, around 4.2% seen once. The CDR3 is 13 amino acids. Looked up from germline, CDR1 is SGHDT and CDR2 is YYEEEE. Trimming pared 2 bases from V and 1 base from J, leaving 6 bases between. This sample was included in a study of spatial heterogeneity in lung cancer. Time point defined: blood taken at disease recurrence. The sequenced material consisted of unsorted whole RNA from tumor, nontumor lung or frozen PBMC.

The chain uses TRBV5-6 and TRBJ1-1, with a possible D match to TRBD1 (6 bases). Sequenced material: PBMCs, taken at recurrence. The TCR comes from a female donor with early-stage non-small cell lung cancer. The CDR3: CASSLQGNTEAFF. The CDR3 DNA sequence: TGTGCCAGCAGCTTACAGGGGAACACTGAAGCTTTCTTT. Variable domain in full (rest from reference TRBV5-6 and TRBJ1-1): DAGVTQSPTHLIKTRGQQVTLRCSPKSGHDTVSWYQQALGQGPQFIFQYYEEEERQRGNFPDRFSGHQFPNYSSELNVNALLLGDSALYLCASSLQGNTEAFFGQGTRLTVV.